The present entry profiles one T cell receptor (beta chain) with its context. Profiled with immunoSEQ multiplex PCR; TCRdb holds only in-frame clones, not every one. The sample yields under 75,000 clones, about 80% seen once. This specimen belongs to a study of blood T cell repertoires in COVID-19. Overall study: In each case, the material was cDNA or gDNA derived from T cells, B-cell-depleted T cells, or PBMCs.

The germline CDR1 and CDR2 sequences are WNHNN and SYGVQD (reference sequence). This CDR3 spans 15 amino acids. Trimming cost V 6 bases and J 0 bases; bases outside gene matches: 5. This clonotype was obtained from an older man who had recovered from COVID-19. Sequenced sample: peripheral blood. This rearrangement joins TRBV10-1 to TRBJ2-3, with TRBD1 identical over 8 bases. The CDR3 protein is CASSPGQGSTDTQYF. The CDR3 region has the DNA TGCGCCAGCAGCCCCGGACAGGGAAGCACAGATACGCAGTATTTT.